The 26 T cell receptor beta chains presented below share a single source sample, sequenced in a study of T-cell reconstitution after alpha-beta-depleted transplantation in children. Unique molecular identifiers tagged the TCRbeta library. TCRdb ran MiXCR on the PCR reads and lists one entry per CDR3 protein. The sample contains roughly 280,000 distinct CDR3 sequences, under 14% of which appear only once. The starting material was peripheral blood, obtained 180 days after TCRalphabeta/CD19-depleted stem cell transplant. These receptors were obtained from a male patient under 10 years old who had a stem cell transplant for chronic granulomatous disease, so the T cells may come from the graft donor.

This clonotype was counted many times. The chain links TRBV29-1 to TRBJ2-3, with D possibly being TRBD2 (6 bases). V lost 4 bases and J lost 3, with 8 bases in between. The CDR3 contains 12 residues. The germline V gene has CDR1 SQVTM and CDR2 ANQGSEA. As DNA, the CDR3 is TGCAGCGTTGGTGGGAGGACAGATACGCAGTATTTT. It specifies CSVGGRTDTQYF.

This clonotype was seen many times. The V and J genes are TRBV28 and TRBJ2-7; 12 nucleotides line up with TRBD1. The germline V gene has CDR1 MDHEN and CDR2 SYDVKM. V lost 2 bases to trimming and J lost 6 bases; unmatched junction nucleotides: 11. This CDR3 comprises 17 residues. The CDR3 is CASSLMVGTGGWGEQYF. In DNA, the CDR3 is TGTGCCAGCAGTTTAATGGTGGGGACAGGGGGCTGGGGCGAGCAGTACTTC.

V is TRBV9 and J is TRBJ2-7, with D possibly called TRBD1 or TRBD2 (5 bases each). The CDR3 consists of 14 residues. V was shortened by 0 bases and J by 3 bases, with 10 bases between the two germline ends. Looked up from germline, CDR1 is SGDLS and CDR2 is YYNGEE. The CDR3: CASSVAPGGYEQYF. Here the CDR3 DNA reads TGTGCCAGCAGCGTAGCTCCTGGGGGCTACGAGCAGTACTTC.

As to this clonotype: A much larger clone differs by one base, so this may be a read error. The chain links TRBV5-4 to TRBJ2-5; 7 bases agree with TRBD1. The CDR3 is 15 residues long. J lost 2 bases, V lost 8 bases, and 12 bases had no gene match. Germline CDR1 SGHNT, CDR2 YYREEE (reference sequence). The CDR3, as DNA: TGTGCCAGGAGCGCGACAGGGTTGCGGCAAGAGACCCAGTACTTC. It translates to CARSATGLRQETQYF.

This clonotype was recorded many times. This rearrangement joins TRBV24-1 to TRBJ2-5; D ambiguous. The CDR3 extends over 15 amino acids. Germline loops: CDR1 KGHDR, CDR2 SFDVKD. Trimming shortened V by 0 bases and J by 4 bases, and 11 bases separated the two germline ends. The chain's CDR3 is CATSDLPPPGETQYF. The CDR3 region has the DNA TGTGCCACCAGTGATTTGCCACCGCCAGGAGAGACCCAGTACTTC.

This clonotype was seen many times. The V and J genes are TRBV5-1 and TRBJ1-5, with D perhaps TRBD1 (6 bases). The germline V and J ends were trimmed by 4 bases and 4 bases, with 12 bases remaining between them. CDR1 SGHRS and CDR2 YFSETQ come from the germline V gene. This CDR3 contains 14 residues. Here the CDR3 DNA reads TGCGCCAGCAGCCCCGGGGGGCCGAATCAGCCCCAGCATTTT. Protein product: CASSPGGPNQPQHF.

There are many counts of this clonotype. V usage is TRBV19 and J usage is TRBJ1-5, with D perhaps TRBD1 (5 bases). The germline V and J ends were trimmed by 2 bases and 3 bases, with 8 bases remaining between them. The CDR3 has 14 amino acids. Germline CDR1 reads LNHDA; CDR2 reads SQIVND (reference sequence). The CDR3 is CASSIRQYNQPQHF. CDR3 bases: TGTGCCAGTAGTATAAGACAGTACAATCAGCCCCAGCATTTT.

This clonotype was seen repeatedly, ten times or more. The chain combines TRBV7-2 with TRBJ1-5, with D possibly matching TRBD1 (5 bases). The CDR3 runs to 13 residues. From germline, CDR1 is SGHTA and CDR2 FQGNSA. V lost 7 bases and J 6 bases, leaving 13 bases between the germline ends. CDR3 region: CASTIRGAQPQHF. The CDR3 coding sequence is TGTGCCAGCACCATAAGGGGAGCTCAGCCCCAGCATTTT. The full variable domain, completed using reference TRBV7-2 and TRBJ1-5, is GAGVSQSPSNKVTEKGKDVELRCDPISGHTALYWYRQSLGQGLEFLIYFQGNSAPDKSGLPSDRFSAERTGGSVSTLTIQRTQQEDSAVYLCASTIRGAQPQHFGDGTRLSIL.

The table lists this clonotype with many counts. The chain links TRBV11-2 to TRBJ1-6; 9 bases line up with TRBD1. V trimming: 2 bases; J trimming: 2 bases; junction bases outside the gene matches: 1. CDR3 size: 16 residues. In germline, CDR1 is SGHAT, CDR2 FQNNGV. For the CDR3, the DNA is TGTGCCAGCAGCTTAAGGGACAGGGCCTATAATTCACCCCTCCACTTT. It translates to CASSLRDRAYNSPLHF.

This clonotype was observed many times. This sequence joins TRBV6-2 or TRBV6-3 and TRBJ2-3, with D unclear. From germline, CDR1 is MNHEY and CDR2 SVGEGT. This CDR3 has 14 residues. Trimming took 6 bases from V and 6 from J, leaving 16 bases between them. CDR3 DNA sequence: TGTGCCAGCAGACCTCGGTTTGCCTCGGATACGCAGTATTTT. Translation: CASRPRFASDTQYF.

This clonotype appeared many times. V usage is TRBV30 and J usage is TRBJ2-2, with a possible D match to TRBD2 (5 bases). CDR3 size: 17 residues. Deletions cut 5 bases from V and 3 bases from J, with 22 bases between. The germline V gene has CDR1 GTSNPN and CDR2 SVGIG (reference sequence). The CDR3 reads CAWGPRKGVQYTGELFF. The CDR3 coding sequence is TGTGCCTGGGGACCTAGGAAGGGAGTGCAGTACACCGGGGAGCTGTTTTTT.

The chain links TRBV6-2 or TRBV6-3 to TRBJ2-1, with TRBD2 identical over 12 bases. Germline CDR1 and CDR2: MNHEY and SVGEGT. V gave up 5 bases and J gave up 8 bases; unmatched junction bases: 16. The CDR3 runs to 18 residues. The CDR3 region has the DNA TGTGCCAGCAGTGCCTCACCGACTAGCGGGAGACAAGGAGATGAGCAGTTCTTC. Translated: CASSASPTSGRQGDEQFF.

This clonotype was detected many times. CDR3 loop: CASSPGQGNIQYF. The CDR3 nucleotides are TGCGCCAGCAGCCCGGGACAGGGAAACATTCAGTACTTC. V is TRBV5-1 and J is TRBJ2-4; 9 nucleotides agree with TRBD1. Germline CDR1 and CDR2: SGHRS and YFSETQ. The CDR3 covers 13 residues. The V and J ends lost 4 bases and 6 bases, in that order; junction bases with no gene match: 2.

Many counts were recorded for this clonotype. The chain has TRBV6-2 or TRBV6-3 and TRBJ2-1; D is possibly TRBD2 (6 bases). Between the trimmed V and J ends, which lost 4 bases and 2 bases, there was a span of 12 bases. Germline CDR1 and CDR2: MNHEY and SVGEGT. The CDR3 consists of 15 residues. CDR3 loop: CASSFPLATYNEQFF. For the CDR3, the DNA is TGTGCCAGCAGTTTTCCTCTAGCGACCTACAATGAGCAGTTCTTC.

This clonotype was observed many times. The J gene is TRBJ2-1, the V gene TRBV7-8, with D unclear. Trimming took 6 bases from V and 0 from J, leaving 12 bases between them. The germline gives CDR1 SGHVS, CDR2 FQNEAQ. CDR3 size: 15 residues. The CDR3 sequence: CASRSGWSSYNEQFF. In nucleotides, the CDR3 is TGTGCCAGCAGAAGTGGGTGGAGCTCCTACAATGAGCAGTTCTTC.

This clonotype was observed many times. CDR3 sequence (DNA): TGTGCCAGCAGAACCCAGGGGGAGGAGACCCAGTACTTC. Amino acids: CASRTQGEETQYF. This rearrangement joins TRBV28 to TRBJ2-5; 7 nucleotides align to TRBD1. Germline-derived CDR1 and CDR2 are MDHEN and SYDVKM. This CDR3 has 13 residues. The V gene end was trimmed by 6 bases and the J gene end by 5 bases; junction bases not matched to a gene: 6.

Worth noting for this clonotype: This clone may be a read error of a much larger clone one base away. The genes are TRBV7-9 and TRBJ2-1; D is undetermined. V was shortened by 3 bases and J by 12 bases, with 6 bases between the two germline ends. In germline, CDR1 is SEHNR, CDR2 FQNEAQ (reference sequence). The CDR3 sequence is 10 residues long. The DNA of the CDR3 is TGTGCCAGCAGCTTCGATGGGCAGTTCTTC. Encoded protein: CASSFDGQFF.

This clonotype was recorded at least ten times. V is TRBV5-6 and J is TRBJ2-4; perhaps D is TRBD1 or TRBD2 (5 bases each). The CDR3 is made up of 13 amino acids. Germline V gives CDR1 SGHDT, CDR2 YYEEEE. Trimming shortened V by 4 bases and J by 6 bases, and 11 bases separated the two germline ends. The CDR3 bases are TGTGCCAGCAGCCCGGGGACGGGAAACATTCAGTACTTC. This sequence encodes CASSPGTGNIQYF.

This clonotype was seen repeatedly, ten times or more. V is TRBV7-2 and J is TRBJ2-3, with TRBD2 identical over 9 bases. This CDR3 has 15 amino acids. Germline trimming cut 5 bases from V and 1 base from J; bases unmatched to any gene: 4. From germline, CDR1 is SGHTA and CDR2 FQGNSA. CDR3 DNA: TGTGCCAGCAGCCGCCAGCGGGGGGGCACAGATACGCAGTATTTT. Translation: CASSRQRGGTDTQYF.

This sequence joins TRBV27 and TRBJ2-2; D unresolved. Germline V lookup: CDR1 MNHEY, CDR2 SMNVEV (reference sequence). V shed 8 bases and J shed 8 bases, with 15 bases lying between them. The CDR3 is 13 residues long. The CDR3 bases are TGTGCCAGCGGGGTGTCGGTTCGGGGGGAGCTGTTTTTT. Translating it yields CASGVSVRGELFF.

This clonotype was counted ten times or more. This chain joins TRBV5-1 and TRBJ2-3, with D unclear. The V and J ends lost 3 bases and 0 bases respectively, with 11 bases between them. This CDR3 region has 15 residues. CDR1 and CDR2 (germline): SGHRS, YFSETQ. The CDR3 bases are TGCGCCAGCAGCTACCCGGGTTCTAGCACAGATACGCAGTATTTT. This sequence encodes CASSYPGSSTDTQYF.

This clonotype was picked up many times. The CDR3: CASSQDISYGYTF. The CDR3 bases are TGTGCCAGCAGCCAAGACATATCCTATGGCTACACCTTC. The chain recombines TRBV14 with TRBJ1-2, with unresolved D. The CDR3 covers 13 residues. The ends were cut back, 0 bases at V and 4 bases at J, with 6 bases in the middle. CDR1 and CDR2 from the germline V gene are SGHDN and FVKESK.

The sample holds many counts of this clonotype. The chain has TRBV11-2 and TRBJ2-7; 12 bases are a match to TRBD2. CDR1 and CDR2 from the germline V gene are SGHAT and FQNNGV. J was trimmed by 1 base and V by 5 bases; bases with no gene match: 3. CDR3 length: 15 amino acids. The CDR3 bases are TGTGCCAGCAGCCGCGGACTAGCGGGATCCTACGAGCAGTACTTC. It is translated as CASSRGLAGSYEQYF.

In this sample, this clonotype turned up many times. The chain couples TRBV29-1 to TRBJ2-5; TRBD1 aligns across 8 bases. Germline CDR1 and CDR2: SQVTM and ANQGSEA. CDR3 length: 12 residues. V was pared by 4 bases and J by 4 bases, with 2 bases of the junction left unmatched. As DNA, the CDR3 is TGCAGCGTTGCCAGGGGGCGAGAGACCCAGTACTTC. Its translation is CSVARGRETQYF. The full variable domain, in which reference TRBV29-1 and TRBJ2-5 provide the parts outside the CDR3, is SAVISQKPSRDICQRGTSLTIQCQVDSQVTMMFWYRQQPGQSLTLIATANQGSEATYESGFVIDKFPISRPNLTFSTLTVSNMSPEDSSIYLCSVARGRETQYFGPGTRLLVL.

This chain connects TRBV5-4 to TRBJ1-2; D not resolved. The V and J ends lost 4 bases and 6 bases respectively, with 13 bases between them. Germline CDR1 and CDR2: SGHNT and YYREEE (reference sequence). The CDR3 extends over 13 amino acids. The CDR3 region is CASSAQLLNGYTF. CDR3 DNA: TGTGCCAGCAGCGCGCAACTTTTAAATGGCTACACCTTC.

Points on this clonotype: This may be a read error: a much more frequent sequence differs by one nucleotide. Likely a read error: the CDR3 ends without its conserved phenylalanine or tryptophan. The chain recombines TRBV28 with TRBJ2-1; D gene ambiguous. This CDR3 is 16 amino acids long. From germline, CDR1 is MDHEN and CDR2 SYDVKM. V lost 3 bases to trimming and J lost 8 bases, with 20 bases between them. CDR3 in amino acids: CASSFFTDIYTDEQFL. CDR3 in DNA: TGTGCCAGCAGTTTCTTTACGGATATATATACGGATGAGCAGTTCTTG.